The subject of this entry is one T cell receptor (beta chain). The data were taken from a study of blood T cell repertoires in COVID-19. The CDR3 totals 14 residues. V gave up 0 bases and J gave up 5 bases, with 11 bases separating them. CDR1 is SEHNR and CDR2 is FQNEAQ in the germline V gene (reference sequence). Per the authors' pipeline: Nucleated cell counts were estimated from reference gene primer amplification. Method: immunoSEQ multiplex PCR; TCRdb's copy keeps in-frame clones and lacks some. V and J calls plus clone size are reproduced from that table; the DNA served to infer D and trimming. Of roughly 150,000 clones in the sample, approximately 80% were seen once.

Sample: peripheral blood. This rearrangement joins TRBV7-9 to TRBJ2-7, with D unresolved. The sequence was obtained from a woman aged 45 to 65 in a cohort sampled during active or convalescent COVID-19. CDR3 coding DNA: TGTGCCAGCAGCTTAGCCGCGGATGAACACGAGCAGTACTTC. This translates into CASSLAADEHEQYF. The full variable domain, rest sourced from reference TRBV7-9 and TRBJ2-7, is DTGVSQNPRHKITKRGQNVTFRCDPISEHNRLYWYRQTLGQGPEFLTYFQNEAQLEKSRLLSDRFSAERPKGSFSTLEIQRTEQGDSAMYLCASSLAADEHEQYFGPGTRLTVT.